This TCR beta chain originates from a study of T cell repertoires in cytomegalovirus infection. Study information: Indications came from public TCR beta signatures; they pointed to CMV infection and to a matching HLA type.

The study, taken as a whole, reports: Carriers of CMV and the relevant HLA type were discriminated by public TCR beta frequency.

This clonotype has just a few counts. The target antigen is unknown. V lost 6 bases to trimming and J lost 7 bases, with 21 bases between them. The CDR3 is 14 amino acids. The germline V gene has CDR1 DFQATT and CDR2 SNEGSKA (reference sequence). MiXCR, run by TCRdb on the reads, gives a single entry per CDR3 protein. This sample yields around 100,000 distinct CDR3 sequences, of which 16% are seen a single time; 8% belongs to the top ten. The sequence was collected from a human donor in good health (CMV status not recorded). Some clones in this sample may be carry-over from other donors' samples. Specimen: PBMCs. V is TRBV20-1 and J is TRBJ2-5, with a weak D call TRBD2 (5 bases). The CDR3 DNA reads TGCAGTGCCCCCAGTGTGGGAGTATCGGGGACCCAGTACTTC. Translation: CSAPSVGVSGTQYF.